These 21 T cell receptor beta chains originate from one sample sequenced in a study of regulatory T cells in long-lasting Graves disease. The time point denotes: newly diagnosed GD, antithyroid drugs for less than 3 months. There was RNA extracted from PBMCs, and the TCR library was made from it. With iRepertoire HTBI primers and Arm-PCR of CDR3 regions, TCR beta libraries were built. TCRdb used MiXCR to reprocess the multiplex PCR reads, holding one entry per CDR3 protein. The sample has around 500,000 distinct CDR3 sequences; around 13% are singletons. These data also formed part of another study, on T cells in Graves' hyperthyroidism and ophthalmopathy.

The source was peripheral blood mononuclear cells (PBMCs), collected at new diagnosis, from a patient treated with antithyroid drugs. Every receptor here comes from a woman in her thirties with Graves disease.

This clonotype occurred many times. The chain links TRBV27 to TRBJ2-2, with 7 bases fitting TRBD1. V gave up 6 bases and J gave up 5 bases; unmatched junction bases: 6. This CDR3 has 14 residues. Germline V gene sequence: CDR1 MNHEY, CDR2 SMNVEV (reference sequence). CDR3 DNA: TGTGCCAGCAGGGGGACAGAAAGAACCGGGGAGCTGTTTTTT. This codes for CASRGTERTGELFF.

The genes are TRBV12-3 or TRBV12-4 and TRBJ2-7, with D perhaps TRBD2 (12 bases). The ends were cut back, 6 bases at V and 5 bases at J, with 32 bases in the middle. The CDR3 runs 19 residues. The CDR3 loop reads CASRGRGQGATSGRNEQYF. The CDR3 DNA follows: TGTGCCAGCAGGGGCCGCGGACAGGGGGCGACTAGCGGGAGAAACGAGCAGTACTTC.

This clonotype appeared many times. The chain joins TRBV5-5 to TRBJ1-4, with 7 bases fitting TRBD1. This CDR3 is built from 16 residues. CDR1 is SGHKS, CDR2 YYEKEE, per germline (reference sequence). Unmatched junction bases numbered 10, after V lost 4 bases and J lost 4 bases. CDR3 DNA sequence: TGTGCCAGCAGCCGAGGGACAGCCAATAATAATGAAAAACTGTTTTTT. This codes for CASSRGTANNNEKLFF.

This clonotype appeared a few times. The V call is TRBV29-1, the J call TRBJ1-2, with no clear D. The CDR3 totals 15 residues. CDR1 and CDR2 (germline): SQVTM, ANQGSEA. V shed 0 bases and J shed 6 bases, with 17 bases lying between them. DNA for the CDR3: TGCAGCGTTGAAGATGGCAGGTCCCTATCTGATGGCTACACCTTC. Translated, it gives CSVEDGRSLSDGYTF.

As regards this clonotype: This may be a read error: a much more frequent sequence differs by one nucleotide. The V gene is TRBV27, the J gene TRBJ2-1; tentative D call: TRBD1 (7 bases). The germline V gene encodes CDR1 MNHEY and CDR2 SMNVEV (reference sequence). The CDR3 is 19 amino acids. Between the trimmed V and J ends, which lost 2 bases and 13 bases, there was a span of 33 bases. Here the CDR3 reads CASSLRFGGTGTAQETQFF. As DNA, the CDR3 is TGTGCCAGCAGTTTAAGGTTCGGCGGGACCGGGACAGCTCAAGAGACCCAGTTCTTC.

This clonotype was seen ten or more times. CDR3 protein: CATSDLRQGSNTGELFF. In DNA, the CDR3 is TGTGCCACCAGTGATTTGCGTCAGGGATCGAACACCGGGGAGCTGTTTTTT. The rearrangement links TRBV24-1 to TRBJ2-2, with D perhaps matching TRBD1 (5 bases). There are 17 residues in the CDR3. The V end was cut by 0 bases, the J end by 0 bases, with 10 bases between. Germline V gene lookup returns CDR1 KGHDR and CDR2 SFDVKD.

In this sample, this clonotype turned up many times. This rearrangement joins TRBV2 to TRBJ2-1, with 12 nucleotides matching TRBD2. The CDR3 spans 15 residues. The germline gives CDR1 SNHLY, CDR2 FYNNEI. Losses at the gene ends were 5 bases for V and 9 bases for J; bases not matched to a gene: 8. The CDR3 DNA is TGTGCCAGCAGTTTCCTAGCGGGAGGGCCGGGTGAGCAGTTCTTC. It translates to CASSFLAGGPGEQFF.

As for this clonotype: A single base separates this from a much larger clone, so it may be a read error. The rearrangement uses TRBV3-1 and TRBJ1-1; D is unclear. The CDR3 is 13 amino acids. In germline, CDR1 is LGHDT, CDR2 YNNKEL (reference sequence). The CDR3 DNA reads as TGTGCCGGCAGCCAAGTTCCCAACACTGAAGCTTTCTTT. Encoded protein: CAGSQVPNTEAFF. Complete variable domain (other parts from reference TRBV3-1 and TRBJ1-1): DTAVSQTPKYLVTQMGNDKSIKCEQNLGHDTMYWYKQDSKKFLKIMFSYNNKELIINETVPNRFSPKSPDKAHLNLHINSLELGDSAVYFCAGSQVPNTEAFFGQGTRLTVV.

This clonotype was counted at least ten times. The chain combines TRBV27 with TRBJ2-3; no clear D. This CDR3 has 15 amino acids. V was shortened by 5 bases and J by 2 bases, with 14 bases between the two germline ends. CDR1 is MNHEY, CDR2 SMNVEV, per germline (reference sequence). CDR3 residues: CASSKLGLDTDTQYF. The CDR3 region has the DNA TGTGCCAGCAGTAAGCTTGGCCTCGACACAGATACGCAGTATTTT.

This clonotype was observed a few times. The chain employs TRBV20-1 and TRBJ1-5, with D unclear. CDR3 length equals 12 residues. The ends were cut back, 6 bases at V and 6 bases at J, with 12 bases in the middle. CDR1 and CDR2 (germline): DFQATT, SNEGSKA (reference sequence). Written as DNA, the CDR3 is TGCAGTGCCCGCAAGGATTCTCAGCCCCAGCATTTT. Amino acid sequence: CSARKDSQPQHF.

This clonotype was detected many times. The chain links TRBV30 to TRBJ1-1; D unclear. V was pared by 0 bases and J by 4 bases, with 9 bases between. Germline CDR1 reads GTSNPN; CDR2 reads SVGIG (reference sequence). CDR3 length: 13 residues. The CDR3 nucleotides are TGTGCCTGGAGTGTAGGGAGGAGCACTGAAGCTTTCTTT. Translation gives CAWSVGRSTEAFF.

This clonotype was counted ten times or more. The chain couples TRBV6-2 or TRBV6-3 to TRBJ2-7, with TRBD1 identical over 7 bases. The germline gives CDR1 MNHEY, CDR2 SVGEGT. With 6 bases clipped from V and 3 bases from J, the junction kept 5 bases outside the gene matches. There are 13 residues in the CDR3. The CDR3: CASRRQGGYEQYF. The CDR3 region has the DNA TGTGCCAGCAGACGACAGGGCGGCTACGAGCAGTACTTC.

Comment on this clonotype: Sequence at one end of the junction differs from germline and may be a read error. The chain recombines TRBV7-9 with TRBJ2-7, with a weak D call TRBD1 (6 bases). The length of the CDR3 is 12 residues. Germline CDR1 reads SEHNR; CDR2 reads FQNEAQ (reference sequence). As DNA, the CDR3 is TGTGCCACCAGCGTGACAGGTTGGGAGCAGTACTTC. Its protein product is CATSVTGWEQYF.

This clonotype was observed many times. The chain employs TRBV10-3 and TRBJ2-1, with D possibly being TRBD2 (5 bases). CDR3 length: 15 amino acids. Germline values: CDR1 ENHRY, CDR2 SYGVKD. V was trimmed by 7 bases and J by 4 bases, leaving 17 bases between them. CDR3 in amino acids: CAIMRALDLYNEQFF. In nucleotides, the CDR3 is TGTGCCATCATGAGGGCGCTAGACTTATACAATGAGCAGTTCTTC.

This clonotype was recorded many times. The chain is built from TRBV10-3 and TRBJ1-1; D perhaps matches TRBD1 (5 bases). From germline, CDR1 is ENHRY and CDR2 SYGVKD. Trimming took 4 bases from V and 7 from J, leaving 13 bases between them. The CDR3 extends over 13 amino acids. For the CDR3, the DNA is TGTGCCATCAGTGCGGGGCCTCGGGTTGAAGCTTTCTTT. This gives the protein CAISAGPRVEAFF.

The CDR3 reads CASRTSGSRNEQFF. The CDR3 nucleotides read TGTGCCAGCAGGACTAGCGGGAGTCGGAATGAGCAGTTCTTC. This chain links TRBV6-1 with TRBJ2-1; 12 bases fit TRBD2. Germline lookup yields CDR1 MNHNS and CDR2 SASEGT. The CDR3 extends over 14 amino acids. The V segment lost 6 bases and the J segment 7 bases; nucleotides outside the gene matches: 4.

This clonotype was counted only a few times. The chain couples TRBV5-6 to TRBJ1-4; no clear D gene. Germline CDR1 SGHDT, CDR2 YYEEEE. This CDR3 is 15 amino acids long. Trimming removed 7 bases at V and 5 bases at J, with 18 bases between. Written as DNA, the CDR3 is TGTGCCAGCGGCCGAGGTCGGACGACCAATGAAAAACTGTTTTTT. Amino acid sequence: CASGRGRTTNEKLFF.

This clonotype turned up a few times. The chain recombines TRBV5-6 with TRBJ1-1; a possible D gene is TRBD1 (5 bases). Germline-derived CDR1 and CDR2 are SGHDT and YYEEEE. This CDR3 is built from 13 residues. V gave up 0 bases and J gave up 9 bases, with 12 bases separating them. CDR3 loop: CASSLAAGTKAFF. The CDR3, as DNA: TGTGCCAGCAGCTTGGCCGCGGGGACCAAAGCTTTCTTT.

This clonotype has just a few counts. This chain joins TRBV4-1 and TRBJ2-7; no clear D gene. This CDR3 is built from 13 residues. Germline lookup yields CDR1 MGHRA and CDR2 YSYEKL. V lost 2 bases and J lost 0, with 5 bases in between. The CDR3 region has the DNA TGCGCCAGCAGCCAACGAAGCTCCTACGAGCAGTACTTC. Protein: CASSQRSSYEQYF.

This clonotype has only a few counts. The chain combines TRBV19 with TRBJ2-1, with a possible D match to TRBD1 (6 bases). The V gene's germline CDR1 is LNHDA and CDR2 SQIVND (reference sequence). This CDR3 is built from 15 residues. V was cut by 5 bases and J by 5 bases, with 16 bases left in between. CDR3 amino acids: CASSLLLDRNNEQFF. The CDR3 DNA is TGTGCCAGTAGTCTCCTTTTGGACAGAAACAATGAGCAGTTCTTC.

This clonotype came up a few times. The chain uses TRBV30 and TRBJ1-2, with D possibly matching TRBD1 (5 bases). CDR3 length: 17 residues. V lost 0 bases, J lost 0 bases, and 17 bases lay in between. CDR1 GTSNPN and CDR2 SVGIG come from the germline V gene (reference sequence). The CDR3 protein is CAWSVFQGRRPNYGYTF. The CDR3 DNA sequence: TGTGCCTGGAGTGTATTCCAGGGACGACGTCCTAACTATGGCTACACCTTC.